This entry features one T cell receptor (beta chain) sequence. Its antigen remains unknown. Random hexamers were used to reverse transcribe an amount of about 0.5 to 1 ug RNA. MiXCR, run by TCRdb on the immunoSEQ multiplex PCR reads, gives a single entry per CDR3 protein. The sample consists of some 50,000 distinct CDR3 sequences, approximately 95% of them appearing once. These data originate in a study of CD8 T cells in Susac syndrome. Study summary: There were over 5 sequenced Susac syndrome patients with active disease and eight or nine in remission. Study observations and caveats: Peak Susac CD8+ clonal expansion was seen in TEMRA cells and active patients.

High-throughput TCR beta sequencing covered peripheral CD8+ and CD4+ T cells. V lost 3 bases and J 0 bases, leaving 4 bases between the germline ends. The germline CDR1 and CDR2 sequences are SGDLS and YYNGEE. The CDR3 is made up of 14 amino acids. J is TRBJ2-6 and V is TRBV9; D is unclear. Sequencing was done on a sample of CD8+ T cells from PBMCs. The source of this sequence is a human donor with Susac syndrome. The CDR3 coding sequence is TGTGCCAGCAGCGAGGGCTCTGGGGCCAACGTCCTGACTTTC. Amino acid sequence: CASSEGSGANVLTF.